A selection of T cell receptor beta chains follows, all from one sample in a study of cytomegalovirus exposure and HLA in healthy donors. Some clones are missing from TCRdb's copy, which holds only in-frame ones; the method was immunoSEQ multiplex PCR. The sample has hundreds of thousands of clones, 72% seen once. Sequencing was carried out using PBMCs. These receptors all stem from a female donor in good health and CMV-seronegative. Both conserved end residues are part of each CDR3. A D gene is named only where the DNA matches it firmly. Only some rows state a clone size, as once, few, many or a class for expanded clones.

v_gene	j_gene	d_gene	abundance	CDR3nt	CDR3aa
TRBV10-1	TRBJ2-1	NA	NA	TGCGCCAGCAGTGAAACTGCTAGCTATGAGCAGTTCTTC	CASSETASYEQFF
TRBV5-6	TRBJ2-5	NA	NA	TGTGCCAGCAATAGGCGGAAAGAGACCCAGTACTTC	CASNRRKETQYF
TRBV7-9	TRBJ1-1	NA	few	TGTGCCAGCAGCGCTGAACAGGTTCCGGCTTTCTTT	CASSAEQVPAFF
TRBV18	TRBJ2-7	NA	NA	TGTGCCAGCTCACCACAGGCGCAGGAAATTTCAGAGCAGTACTTC	CASSPQAQEISEQYF
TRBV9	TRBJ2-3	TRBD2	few	TGTGCCAGCAGCGTGGGACTAGTATTACTTAGCACAGATACGCAGTATTTT	CASSVGLVLLSTDTQYF
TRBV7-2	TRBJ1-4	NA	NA	TGTGCCAGCAGCTTCCGGGTAGGCGAAAAACTGTTTTTT	CASSFRVGEKLFF
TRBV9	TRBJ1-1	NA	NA	TGTGCCAGCAGCGTCTCCTCGGACAACATCGACACTGAAGCTTTCTTT	CASSVSSDNIDTEAFF
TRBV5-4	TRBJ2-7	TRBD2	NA	TGTGCCGGCAGCTCCAGCGGGAGGTTCTCCTACGAGCAGTACTTC	CAGSSSGRFSYEQYF
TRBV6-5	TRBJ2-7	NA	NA	TGCGCCAGCAGTGAGGATGGTATAAACTACGAGCAGTACTTC	CASSEDGINYEQYF
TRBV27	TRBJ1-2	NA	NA	TGTGCCAGCAGCGACAGCCTGGGCTACACCTTC	CASSDSLGYTF
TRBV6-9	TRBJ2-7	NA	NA	TGTGCCAGCACCGTACAGGGAGTTTCCTACGAGCAGTACTTC	CASTVQGVSYEQYF
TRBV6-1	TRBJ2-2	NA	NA	TGTGCCAGCAGTGAAATCTTAGATGCCGGGGAGCTGTTTTTT	CASSEILDAGELFF
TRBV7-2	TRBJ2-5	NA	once	TGTGCCAGCAGCTCACTAGCTACTGGGGTCCAGACCCAGTACTTC	CASSSLATGVQTQYF
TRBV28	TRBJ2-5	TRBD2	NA	TGTGCCAGCAGTCCCGGGACTAGCGGGAGTAGGGCCCAGTACTTC	CASSPGTSGSRAQYF
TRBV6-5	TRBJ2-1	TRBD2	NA	TGTGCCAGCAGTTTCTCTAGCGGGGTCGGTTGGGATGAGCAGTTCTTC	CASSFSSGVGWDEQFF
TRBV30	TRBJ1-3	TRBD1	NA	TGTGCCTGGAGCGTGGACAGGTTTCCTGGAAACACCATATATTTT	CAWSVDRFPGNTIYF
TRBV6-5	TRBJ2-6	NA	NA	TGTGCCAGCAGTTACATGGGGGCCTCTGGGGCCAACGTCCTGACTTTC	CASSYMGASGANVLTF
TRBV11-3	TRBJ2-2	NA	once	TGTGCCAGCAGCCCTAACAGGGACGGGGAGCTGTTTTTT	CASSPNRDGELFF
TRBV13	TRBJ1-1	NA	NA	TGTGCCAGCAGCCGGCGCGGGGAGAACACTGAAGCTTTCTTT	CASSRRGENTEAFF
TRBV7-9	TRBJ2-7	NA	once	TGTGCCAGCAGCTACACAATTGGCAGGGACTCCTACGAGCAGTACTTC	CASSYTIGRDSYEQYF
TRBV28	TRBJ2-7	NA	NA	TGTGCCAGCAGTCCCTACCGGGACACCCTTAGCTACGAGCAGTACTTC	CASSPYRDTLSYEQYF
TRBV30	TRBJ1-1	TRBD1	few	TGTGCCTGGCTACAGGGGCAGGAGGCTGAAGCTTTCTTT	CAWLQGQEAEAFF
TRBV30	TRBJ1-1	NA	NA	TGTGCCTGGAGTCAACCCAGGGGCACTGAAGCTTTCTTT	CAWSQPRGTEAFF
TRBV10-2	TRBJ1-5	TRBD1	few	TGCGCCAGCAGTGAAAGACAGGGATATCAGCCCCAGCATTTT	CASSERQGYQPQHF
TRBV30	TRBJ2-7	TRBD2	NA	TGTGCCCGGGGGGAGGACGAGCAGTACTTC	CARGEDEQYF
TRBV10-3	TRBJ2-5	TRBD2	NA	TGTGCCATCAGTTTGACTCGGGAGGAAGAGACCCAGTACTTC	CAISLTREEETQYF
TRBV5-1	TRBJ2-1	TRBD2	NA	TGCGCCAGCAGCCCCGCCCTACCGGGAGGGTTGAATGAGCAGTTCTTC	CASSPALPGGLNEQFF
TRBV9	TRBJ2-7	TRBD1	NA	TGTGCCAGCAGCGCACGCCCGACAGGGAACTCCTACGAGCAGTACTTC	CASSARPTGNSYEQYF
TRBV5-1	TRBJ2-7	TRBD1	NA	TGCGCCAGCAGCTTGAAGGTGGCCCGGACAGGAGCCTACGAGCAGTACTTC	CASSLKVARTGAYEQYF
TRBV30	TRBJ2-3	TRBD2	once	TGTGCCTGGAGTGGTGACGGGAGGGGCGCAGATACGCAGTATTTT	CAWSGDGRGADTQYF
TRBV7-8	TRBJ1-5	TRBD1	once	TGTGCCAGCAGCCCCGACAGGGAGAATCAGCCCCAGCATTTT	CASSPDRENQPQHF
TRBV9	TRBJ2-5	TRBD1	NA	TGTGCCAGCAGCGCTCGACAGGGTTGGGAGACCCAGTACTTC	CASSARQGWETQYF